The T cell receptor beta chain described here comes from a study of blood T cell repertoires in COVID-19. Study summary: The United States, Italy and Spain supplied acute and convalescent COVID-19 samples. Sources were T cells, B-cell-depleted T cells, or PBMCs; the material itself was cDNA or gDNA.

Only one count was recorded for this clone. Trimming took off 5 bases at V and 0 bases at J, with 11 bases between the two ends. The CDR3 has 15 amino acids. Germline CDR1 reads MRHNA; CDR2 reads SNTAGT. Study processing details: Amplification of reference gene primers provided the estimated nucleated cell counts. Some clones are missing from TCRdb's copy, which holds only in-frame ones; the method was immunoSEQ multiplex PCR. The V and J calls and the clone size are those of that table, but D and trimming were determined from the DNA. The table lists around 220,000 clones, approximately 79% of them singletons.

The chain has TRBV6-4 and TRBJ2-1; possibly TRBD2 for D (5 bases). The receptor was isolated from a woman of 80 years or more with active or convalescent COVID-19. The sequenced sample was peripheral blood. The CDR3 DNA reads as TGTGCCAGCAGTTCCGGTGAGGGCTCCTACAATGAGCAGTTCTTC. It specifies CASSSGEGSYNEQFF.